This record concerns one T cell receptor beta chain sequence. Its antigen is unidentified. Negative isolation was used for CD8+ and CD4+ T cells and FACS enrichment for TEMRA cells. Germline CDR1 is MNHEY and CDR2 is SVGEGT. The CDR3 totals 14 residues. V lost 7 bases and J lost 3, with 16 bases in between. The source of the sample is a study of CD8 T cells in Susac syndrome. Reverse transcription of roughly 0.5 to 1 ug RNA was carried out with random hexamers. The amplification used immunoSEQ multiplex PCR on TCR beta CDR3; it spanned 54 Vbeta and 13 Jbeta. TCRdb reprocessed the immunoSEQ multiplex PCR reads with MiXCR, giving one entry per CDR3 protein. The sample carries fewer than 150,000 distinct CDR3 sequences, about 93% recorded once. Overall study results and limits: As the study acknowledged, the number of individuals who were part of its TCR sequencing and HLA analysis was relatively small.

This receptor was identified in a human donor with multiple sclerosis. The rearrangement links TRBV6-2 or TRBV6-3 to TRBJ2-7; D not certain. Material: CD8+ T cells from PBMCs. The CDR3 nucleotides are TGTGCCAGCACCTACTTAGCCATGGACTACGAGCAGTACTTC. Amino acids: CASTYLAMDYEQYF.